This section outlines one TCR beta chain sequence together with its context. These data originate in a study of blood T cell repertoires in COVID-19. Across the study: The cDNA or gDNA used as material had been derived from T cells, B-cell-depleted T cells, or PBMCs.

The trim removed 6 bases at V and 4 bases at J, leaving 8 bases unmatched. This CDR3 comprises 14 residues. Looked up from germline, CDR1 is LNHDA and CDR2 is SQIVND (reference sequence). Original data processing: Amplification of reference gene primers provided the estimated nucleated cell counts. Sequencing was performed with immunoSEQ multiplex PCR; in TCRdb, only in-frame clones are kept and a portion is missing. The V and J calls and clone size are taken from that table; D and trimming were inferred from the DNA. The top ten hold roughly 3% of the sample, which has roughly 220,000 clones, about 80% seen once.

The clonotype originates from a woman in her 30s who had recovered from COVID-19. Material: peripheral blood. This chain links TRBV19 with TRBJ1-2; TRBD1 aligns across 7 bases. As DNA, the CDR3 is TGTGCCAGTAGAGAACAGGGGAGGCTCTATGGCTACACCTTC. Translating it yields CASREQGRLYGYTF.